Sequencing of this TCR beta chain was carried out in a study of T cells in Graves' hyperthyroidism and ophthalmopathy (dated by TCRdb to about 2019). About the investigation overall: Peripheral blood samples were taken at initial diagnosis, before any treatment was given. TCR V-J signatures able to tell the groups apart were searched for in a discovery cohort of 90 to 100 patients, of whom 40 to 45 had Graves' ophthalmopathy and roughly 59 had stable Graves' hyperthyroidism. Prospective prediction of ophthalmopathy was tested in an independent validation cohort of under 20 hyperthyroidism patients and 15 to 17 patients who later progressed to ophthalmopathy. The approximately 98 discovery patients were randomly divided into training and test sets at a 7:3 ratio. Thyroid tissue and blood T-cell repertoires from six Graves' hyperthyroidism patients were also compared in the study. Following sampling, methimazole starting at 30 mg daily was given to hyperthyroidism patients, and high-dose intravenous methylprednisolone was given to ophthalmopathy patients. TCR Vbeta CDR3 sequencing of 120 to 150 peripheral blood samples (approximately 44 ophthalmopathy, roughly 72 hyperthyroidism and roughly 17 progressor patients) is reported in the paper. Broad study findings and their caveats: During validation, the model predicted progression to ophthalmopathy a median of around 7 months ahead of onset, with almost 71% sensitivity and 72% to 80% specificity. No statistical method was used to fix the sample size in advance, and group allocation was not hidden from the investigators. In cross-validation, a model built on a 13 V-J signature told ophthalmopathy apart from stable hyperthyroidism with approximately 90% sensitivity and approximately 81% specificity, and in testing the same model reached 80%/75%. Most expanded thyroid clonotypes (frequency above 0.001) were also detected in blood, suggesting blood repertoires may reflect thyroid immune responses.

Ophthalmopathy patients had moderately to severely active disease, with a Clinical Activity Score of 3 or more, a NOSPECS grade of 4 or more, and a disease duration of less than 3 months. Any patient with an uncontrolled infection, another autoimmune disease, pregnancy or lactation was excluded. Clinical symptoms, serum thyroxine and TRAb, thyroid ultrasound, and orbital computed tomography formed the basis for the diagnoses. PBMCs were isolated from approximately 10 ml of fresh peripheral blood by Ficoll-Paque density gradient centrifugation. Total RNA was extracted using Trizol reagent, and RNA quality was assessed on an Agilent 2100 Bioanalyzer. The TCR beta CDR3 regions were amplified from RNA transcripts. The first round of RT-PCR for the TCR CDR3 was performed with the HTBI primer set and the Qiagen OneStep RT-PCR kit. Libraries were constructed in a second round of multiplex PCR, after which size selection and purification were carried out. The libraries were sequenced on an Illumina HiSeq2000 using paired-end 100 bp reads. The study's own analysis went as follows. Raw data were processed with SOAPnuke, discarding reads with adapters, uncalled bases, mean Phred below 15, or no exact constant-primer or identifier match. High-quality paired reads were merged with COPE v1.2.5, and unique nucleotide sequences were defined as clonotypes. MiTCR v1.1 was used to align clonotypes to the IMGT TRBV, TRBD and TRBJ reference segments. The analysis included only V-J combinations with a frequency above 0.0001, which together covered 99% to 99.2% of the repertoires. The TCS score was defined as the ratio of F50 (clonal expansion) to E x V (chaos), calculated using BLOSUM62-based TCRdist between CDR3 peptides within each V-J. Welch's t-statistics and random forest reduced just over 500 V-J features to 10 to 15, which were used in a naive Bayes classifier (R e1071). TCRdb applied fastp at Q25 and MiXCR to the public reads, then kept only in-frame beta chains. For every CDR3 protein sequence, its rows merge into one entry that carries the most common genes and DNA. The V and J calls come from TCRdb's annotation, not from the publication. The sample table holds hundreds of thousands of distinct CDR3 sequences, of which roughly 15% were seen once. In total, the top ten clones hold more than 3% of the sample.

As for this clonotype: Its antigen is currently not known. Nothing much larger sits one base from this clone, and base qualities are not available.

The CDR3 measures 14 amino acids from cysteine to phenylalanine. The DNA shown is the 42-base CDR3, in frame from base 1. Deletion took 2 bases off V and 5 bases off J, with a span of 13 bases between the germline ends. Reading the germline V gene gives CDR1 SGHDT and CDR2 YYEEEE. Material: blood. The V and J segments used are TRBV5-6 and TRBJ2-5; the D gene is unclear. The clonotype comes from a middle-aged woman with Graves' ophthalmopathy. The CDR3 region: CASSFMGPGETQYF. In nucleotides, the sequence is TGTGCCAGCAGCTTTATGGGCCCGGGCGAGACCCAGTACTTC.